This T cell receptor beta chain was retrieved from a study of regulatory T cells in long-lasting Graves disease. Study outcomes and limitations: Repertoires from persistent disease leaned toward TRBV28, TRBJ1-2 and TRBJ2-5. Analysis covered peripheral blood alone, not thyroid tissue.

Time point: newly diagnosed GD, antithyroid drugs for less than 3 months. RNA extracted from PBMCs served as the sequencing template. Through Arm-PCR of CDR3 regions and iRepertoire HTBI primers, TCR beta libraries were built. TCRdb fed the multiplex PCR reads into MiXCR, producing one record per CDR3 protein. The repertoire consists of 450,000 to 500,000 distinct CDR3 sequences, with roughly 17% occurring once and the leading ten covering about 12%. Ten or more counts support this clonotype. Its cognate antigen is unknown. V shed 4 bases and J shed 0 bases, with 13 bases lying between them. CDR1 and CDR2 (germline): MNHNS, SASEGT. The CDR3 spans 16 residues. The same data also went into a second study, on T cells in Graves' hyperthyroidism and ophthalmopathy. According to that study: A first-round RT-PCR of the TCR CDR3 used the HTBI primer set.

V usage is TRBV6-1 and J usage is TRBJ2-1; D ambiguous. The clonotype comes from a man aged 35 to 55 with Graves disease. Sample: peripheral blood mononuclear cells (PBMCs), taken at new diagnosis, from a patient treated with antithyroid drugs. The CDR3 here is CASSVVGSGSYNEQFF. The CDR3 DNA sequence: TGTGCCAGCAGTGTTGTGGGGTCGGGCTCCTACAATGAGCAGTTCTTC.